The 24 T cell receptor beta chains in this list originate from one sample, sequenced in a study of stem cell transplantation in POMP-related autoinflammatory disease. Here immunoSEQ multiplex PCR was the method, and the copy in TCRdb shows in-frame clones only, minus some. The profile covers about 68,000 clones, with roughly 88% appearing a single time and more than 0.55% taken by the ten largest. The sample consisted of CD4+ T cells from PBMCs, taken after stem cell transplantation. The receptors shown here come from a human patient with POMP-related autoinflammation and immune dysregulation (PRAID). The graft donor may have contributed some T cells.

The CDR3 coding sequence is TGTGCCAGCAGCAATAGGGTTTTCATACATCATAATTCACCCCTCCACTTT. Protein: CASSNRVFIHHNSPLHF. The chain links TRBV3-1 (or the pseudogene TRBV3-2) to TRBJ1-6, with D unresolved. The ends were cut back, 5 bases at V and 5 bases at J, with 19 bases in the middle. This CDR3 has 17 residues. CDR1 and CDR2 from the germline V gene are LGHDT and YNNKEL (reference sequence).

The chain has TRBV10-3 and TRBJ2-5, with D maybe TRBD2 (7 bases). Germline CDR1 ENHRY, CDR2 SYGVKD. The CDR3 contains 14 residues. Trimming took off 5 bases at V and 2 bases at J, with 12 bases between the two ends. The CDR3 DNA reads TGTGCCATCAGTTTCCGGGGGGCGCAAGAGACCCAGTACTTC. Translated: CAISFRGAQETQYF.

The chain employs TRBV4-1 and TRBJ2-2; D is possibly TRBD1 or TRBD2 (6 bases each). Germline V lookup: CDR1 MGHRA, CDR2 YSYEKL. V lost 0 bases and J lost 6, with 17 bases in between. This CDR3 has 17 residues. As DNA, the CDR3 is TGCGCCAGCAGCCAAGATCACGGGGGACATAGACCCGGGGAGCTGTTTTTT. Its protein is CASSQDHGGHRPGELFF.

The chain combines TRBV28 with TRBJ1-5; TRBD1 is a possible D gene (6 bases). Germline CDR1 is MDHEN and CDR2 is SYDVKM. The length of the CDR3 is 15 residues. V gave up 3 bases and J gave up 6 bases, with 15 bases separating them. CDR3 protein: CASSFSGGVIQPQHF. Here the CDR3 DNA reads TGTGCCAGCAGTTTTTCGGGGGGCGTCATTCAGCCCCAGCATTTT.

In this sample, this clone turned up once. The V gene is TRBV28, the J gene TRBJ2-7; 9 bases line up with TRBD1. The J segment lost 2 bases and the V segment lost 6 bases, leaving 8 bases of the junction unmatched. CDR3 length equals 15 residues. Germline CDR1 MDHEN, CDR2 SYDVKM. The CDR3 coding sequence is TGTGCCAGCAGACGGACAGGGGTCCCAACCTACGAGCAGTACTTC. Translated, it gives CASRRTGVPTYEQYF.

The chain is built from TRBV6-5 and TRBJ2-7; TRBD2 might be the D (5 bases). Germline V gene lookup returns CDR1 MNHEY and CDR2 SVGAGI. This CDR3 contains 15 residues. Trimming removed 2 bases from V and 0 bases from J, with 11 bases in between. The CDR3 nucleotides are TGTGCCAGCAGTTACAGTAATCGGGGCTCCTACGAGCAGTACGTC. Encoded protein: CASSYSNRGSYEQYV.

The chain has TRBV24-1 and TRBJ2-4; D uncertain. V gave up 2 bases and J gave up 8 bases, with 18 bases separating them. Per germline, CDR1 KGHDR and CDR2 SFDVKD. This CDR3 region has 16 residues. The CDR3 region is CATSDSRAGQRDIQYF. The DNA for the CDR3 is TGTGCCACCAGTGATTCCCGGGCTGGTCAAAGGGACATTCAGTACTTC.

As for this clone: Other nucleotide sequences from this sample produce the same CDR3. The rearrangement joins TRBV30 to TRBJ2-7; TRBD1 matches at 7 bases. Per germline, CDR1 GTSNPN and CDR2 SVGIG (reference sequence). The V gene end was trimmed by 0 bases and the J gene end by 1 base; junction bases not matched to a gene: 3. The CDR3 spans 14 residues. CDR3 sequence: CAWSVGGSSYEQYF. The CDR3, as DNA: TGTGCCTGGAGTGTAGGGGGCAGTTCCTACGAGCAGTACTTC.

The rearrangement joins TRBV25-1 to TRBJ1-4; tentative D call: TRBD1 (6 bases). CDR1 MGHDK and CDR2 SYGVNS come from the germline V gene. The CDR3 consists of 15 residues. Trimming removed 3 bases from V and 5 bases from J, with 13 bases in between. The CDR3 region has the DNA TGTGCCAGCAGTGAGTACCGAGGGGGAAATGAAAAACTGTTTTTT. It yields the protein CASSEYRGGNEKLFF.

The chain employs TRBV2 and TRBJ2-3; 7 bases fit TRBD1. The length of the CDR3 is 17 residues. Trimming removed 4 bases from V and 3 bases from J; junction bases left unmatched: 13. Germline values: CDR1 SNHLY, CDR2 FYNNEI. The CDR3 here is CASSAGWGKGATDTQYF. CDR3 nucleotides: TGTGCCAGCAGTGCGGGTTGGGGAAAGGGGGCGACAGATACGCAGTATTTT.

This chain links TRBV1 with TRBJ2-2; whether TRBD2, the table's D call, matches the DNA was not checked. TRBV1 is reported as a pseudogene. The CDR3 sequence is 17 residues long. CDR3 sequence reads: CTSSQDPRGRNTGELFF. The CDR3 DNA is TGCACCAGCAGCCAAGATCCTCGCGGGAGGAACACCGGGGAGCTGTTTTTT.

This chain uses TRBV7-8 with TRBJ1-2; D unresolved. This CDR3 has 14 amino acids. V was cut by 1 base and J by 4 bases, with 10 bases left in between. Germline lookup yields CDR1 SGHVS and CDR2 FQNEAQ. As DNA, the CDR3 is TGTGCCAGCAGCTTAGATCGAGGCGTCTATGGCTACACCTTC. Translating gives CASSLDRGVYGYTF.

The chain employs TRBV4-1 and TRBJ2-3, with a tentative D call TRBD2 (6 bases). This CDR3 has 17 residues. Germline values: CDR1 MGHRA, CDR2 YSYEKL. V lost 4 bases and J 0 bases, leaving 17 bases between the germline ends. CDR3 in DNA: TGCGCCAGCAGCCTCGGGGAGTGGAGGGAGAGCACAGATACGCAGTATTTT. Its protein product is CASSLGEWRESTDTQYF.

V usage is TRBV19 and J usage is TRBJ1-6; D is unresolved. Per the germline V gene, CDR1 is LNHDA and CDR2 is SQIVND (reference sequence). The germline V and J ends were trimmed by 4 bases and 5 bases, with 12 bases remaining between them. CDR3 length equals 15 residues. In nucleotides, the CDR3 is TGTGCCAGTAGTACGTCGGACGTAGATAATTCACCCCTCCACTTT. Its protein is CASSTSDVDNSPLHF.

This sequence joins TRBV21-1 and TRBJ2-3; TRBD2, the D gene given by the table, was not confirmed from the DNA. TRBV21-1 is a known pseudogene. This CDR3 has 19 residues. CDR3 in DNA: TGTGCCAGCAGCCTTAAAGTGAGGGAGCGGGGGGTCAGCACAGATACGCAGTATTTT. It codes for CASSLKVRERGVSTDTQYF.

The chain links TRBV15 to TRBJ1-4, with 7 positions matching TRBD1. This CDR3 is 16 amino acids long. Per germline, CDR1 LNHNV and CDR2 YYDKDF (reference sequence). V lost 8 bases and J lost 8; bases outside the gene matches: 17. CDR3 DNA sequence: TGTGCCACCCAACCCCCCCCTACAGGGGAAGGAGAAAAACTGTTTTTT. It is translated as CATQPPPTGEGEKLFF.

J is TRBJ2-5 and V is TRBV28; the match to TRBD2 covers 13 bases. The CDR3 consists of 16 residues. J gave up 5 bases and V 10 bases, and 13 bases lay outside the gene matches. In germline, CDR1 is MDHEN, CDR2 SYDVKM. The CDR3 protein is CATAGTSGVWGETQYF. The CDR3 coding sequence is TGTGCCACCGCCGGGACTAGCGGGGTGTGGGGGGAGACCCAGTACTTC.

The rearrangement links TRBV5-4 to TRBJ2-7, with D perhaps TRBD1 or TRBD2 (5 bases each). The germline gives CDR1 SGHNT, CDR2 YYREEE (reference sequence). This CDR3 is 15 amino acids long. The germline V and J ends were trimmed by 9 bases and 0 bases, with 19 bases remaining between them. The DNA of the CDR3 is TGTGCCACAACCTTCGGGGCAGGGAACTCCTACGAGCAGTACGTC. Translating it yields CATTFGAGNSYEQYV.

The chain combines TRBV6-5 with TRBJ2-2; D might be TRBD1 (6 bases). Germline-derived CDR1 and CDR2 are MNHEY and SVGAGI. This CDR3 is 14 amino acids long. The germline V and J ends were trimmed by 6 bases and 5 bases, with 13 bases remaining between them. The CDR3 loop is CASRSPQGTGELFF. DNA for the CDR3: TGTGCCAGCAGATCTCCGCAGGGGACCGGGGAGCTGTTTTTT.

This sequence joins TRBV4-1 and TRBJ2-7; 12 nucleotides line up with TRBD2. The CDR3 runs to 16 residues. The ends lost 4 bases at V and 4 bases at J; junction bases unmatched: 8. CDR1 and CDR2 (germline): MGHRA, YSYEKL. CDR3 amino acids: CASSPPLLAGGYEQYF. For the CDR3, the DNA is TGCGCCAGCAGCCCGCCGCTACTAGCGGGAGGTTACGAGCAGTACTTC.

CDR3 sequence reads: CASSQGAAGWGNTIYF. The CDR3 DNA sequence: TGTGCCAGCAGCCAAGGAGCCGCCGGGTGGGGAAACACCATATATTTT. The chain recombines TRBV3-1 (or the pseudogene TRBV3-2) with TRBJ1-3; D not resolved. The CDR3 has 16 amino acids. With 1 base removed from V and 4 bases from J, the gap between germline ends came to 14 bases. The germline V gene encodes CDR1 LGHDT and CDR2 YNNKEL (reference sequence).

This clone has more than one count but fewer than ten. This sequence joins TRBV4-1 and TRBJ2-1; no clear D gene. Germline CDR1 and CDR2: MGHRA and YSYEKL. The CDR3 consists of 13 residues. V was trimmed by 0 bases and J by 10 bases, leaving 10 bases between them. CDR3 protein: CASSQDRALEQFF. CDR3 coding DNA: TGCGCCAGCAGCCAAGATAGGGCTTTAGAGCAGTTCTTC.

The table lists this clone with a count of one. The CDR3 DNA reads as TGTGCCAGCAGTCTAGAGGTGTGGGAGACCCAGTACTTC. Residues: CASSLEVWETQYF. The V gene is TRBV5-5, the J gene TRBJ2-5; D not certain. This CDR3 spans 13 amino acids. V lost 5 bases to trimming and J lost 5 bases, with 13 bases between them. From germline, CDR1 is SGHKS and CDR2 YYEKEE (reference sequence).

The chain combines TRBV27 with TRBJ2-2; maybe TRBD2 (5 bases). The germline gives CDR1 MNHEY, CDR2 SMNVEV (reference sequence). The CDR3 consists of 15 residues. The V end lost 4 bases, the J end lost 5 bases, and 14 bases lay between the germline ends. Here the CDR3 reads CASSYLGRGTGELFF. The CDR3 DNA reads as TGTGCCAGCAGTTATCTAGGCCGAGGGACCGGGGAGCTGTTTTTT.